What follows are 21 T cell receptor beta chains derived from one specimen sequenced in a study of beta chain features in type 1 diabetes (dated by TCRdb to about 2018). Study-level results and caveats: A moderate but significant shortening of TCRB CDR3 length was observed in type 1 diabetes patients in all four CD4+ subsets.

Library creation used the immunoSEQ multiplex PCR assay. The entire isolated RNA was reverse transcribed using the High Capacity cDNA Reverse Transcription Kit, and thus expressed TCRB transcripts were sequenced. TCRdb limited this immuneACCESS table to in-frame rearrangements with V and J called. A share of clones is missing; checked studies link under half to unresolved V genes, and the rest is unexplained. In this sample the table shows 53,000 or so clones, just under 65% of which occur a single time. The ten largest clones represent around 0.29% of the sample. Which antigens these TCRs recognize remains unknown. The sample comprised stem cell memory CD4+ T cells from blood. Reading the label with the study, this specimen's cell subset or site is: stem cell-like memory CD4+ T cells. Receptors were obtained from a woman under 40 with type 1 diabetes.

This clone was seen only a few times. The chain links TRBV29-1 to TRBJ2-3, with TRBD2 matching over 8 bases. This CDR3 contains 14 residues. Germline CDR1 is SQVTM and CDR2 is ANQGSEA. With 1 base clipped from V and 1 base from J, the junction kept 1 base outside the gene matches. CDR3 sequence reads: CSVEAGGGTDTQYF. In DNA form, the CDR3 reads TGCAGCGTTGAAGCGGGAGGGGGCACAGATACGCAGTATTTT.

The chain employs TRBV10-1 and TRBJ2-3, with a possible D match to TRBD2 (7 bases). CDR3 length equals 13 residues. V was pared by 6 bases and J by 4 bases, with 11 bases between. The germline gives CDR1 WNHNN, CDR2 SYGVQD (reference sequence). The CDR3 DNA follows: TGCGCCAGCAGCCGAGGGGGGGCAGATACGCAGTATTTT. Translation: CASSRGGADTQYF.

The chain couples TRBV30 to TRBJ1-2, with unresolved D. Trimming took 0 bases from V and 5 from J, leaving 7 bases between them. Germline loops: CDR1 GTSNPN, CDR2 SVGIG (reference sequence). This CDR3 region has 12 residues. DNA for the CDR3: TGTGCCTGGAGTGTAACCCAGTATGGCTACACCTTC. It codes for CAWSVTQYGYTF.

The rearrangement links TRBV5-1 to TRBJ2-1; 11 bases align to TRBD2. There are 19 residues in the CDR3. V shed 4 bases and J 7 bases; nucleotides not matched to a gene: 19. Germline V gives CDR1 SGHRS, CDR2 YFSETQ. CDR3 in DNA: TGCGCCAGCAGCCTTCCGGGACTAGCGGATACCCCACTCGGGAATGAGCAGTTCTTC. It yields the protein CASSLPGLADTPLGNEQFF.

The chain employs TRBV7-3 and TRBJ1-3; D not certain. The CDR3 consists of 13 residues. The germline V gene encodes CDR1 SGHTA and CDR2 FQGTGA. V shed 4 bases and J shed 0 bases, with 4 bases lying between them. In DNA form, the CDR3 reads TGTGCCAGCAGCTCAGGCTCTGGAAACACCATATATTTT. Protein sequence: CASSSGSGNTIYF.

The gene calls are TRBV7-8 and TRBJ2-5, with D perhaps TRBD2 (6 bases). Germline V CDR1 and CDR2: SGHVS, FQNEAQ. The CDR3 extends over 13 amino acids. The ends were cut back, 3 bases at V and 3 bases at J, with 8 bases in the middle. The CDR3 region has the DNA TGTGCCAGCAGCTTTCCGGGGGAAGAGACCCAGTACTTC. As protein: CASSFPGEETQYF. Full variable domain (missing parts from reference TRBV7-8 and TRBJ2-5): GAGVSQSPRYKVAKRGQDVALRCDPISGHVSLFWYQQALGQGPEFLTYFQNEAQLDKSGLPSDRFFAERPEGSVSTLKIQRTQQEDSAVYLCASSFPGEETQYFGPGTRLLVL.

This chain's CDR3 is CASRFRTGNNQPQHF. The CDR3 DNA sequence: TGTGCAAGTCGCTTCCGGACAGGGAACAATCAGCCCCAGCATTTT. V gene TRBV12-2 combines with J gene TRBJ1-5; TRBD1 is the table's D call, not checked against the DNA. TRBV12-2 is designated a pseudogene. This CDR3 region has 15 residues.

This clone was picked up one time. The J gene is TRBJ2-3, the V gene TRBV29-1, with 7 bases matching TRBD2. The V and J ends lost 8 bases and 2 bases, in that order; junction bases with no gene match: 13. Germline V CDR1 and CDR2: SQVTM, ANQGSEA. The CDR3 is made up of 15 amino acids. The CDR3 loop is CSLGSGTTITDTQYF. The DNA of the CDR3 is TGCAGCCTTGGCAGCGGGACCACCATCACAGATACGCAGTATTTT.

V and J are TRBV4-2 and TRBJ2-7; TRBD2 aligns across 10 bases. J gave up 5 bases and V 4 bases, and 2 bases lay outside the gene matches. This CDR3 region has 13 residues. Germline loops: CDR1 LGHNA, CDR2 YNFKEQ. This CDR3 reads CASSRGTSDEQYF. The CDR3 nucleotides read TGTGCCAGCAGCCGCGGGACTAGCGACGAGCAGTACTTC.

V and J are TRBV6-5 and TRBJ1-2; unclear D gene. This CDR3 has 16 residues. V was cut by 2 bases and J by 0 bases, with 13 bases left in between. Germline V gene lookup returns CDR1 MNHEY and CDR2 SVGAGI. The CDR3 coding sequence is TGTGCCAGCAGTTACGGCGGTGGTAAAGCTAACTATGGCTACACCTTC. It codes for CASSYGGGKANYGYTF.

This sequence joins TRBV5-1 and TRBJ2-7; 7 bases map to TRBD1. Looked up from germline, CDR1 is SGHRS and CDR2 is YFSETQ. V shed 5 bases and J 0 bases; nucleotides not matched to a gene: 5. This CDR3 is built from 14 residues. The CDR3 DNA is TGCGCCAGCAGGTCCGGGACAGTCTCCTACGAGCAGTACTTC. Translating it yields CASRSGTVSYEQYF.

This clone was found a few times. The J gene is TRBJ2-5, the V gene TRBV5-1; a weak D match, TRBD1 (6 bases). The CDR3 loop spans 16 amino acids. Trimming cost V 2 bases and J 5 bases, with 19 bases left between them. Per germline, CDR1 SGHRS and CDR2 YFSETQ. The CDR3 protein is CASSLVRQAAAETQYF. As DNA, the CDR3 is TGCGCCAGCAGCTTAGTCAGACAGGCCGCTGCGGAGACCCAGTACTTC.

In this sample, this clone turned up a few times. The chain combines TRBV29-1 with TRBJ2-7; TRBD2 is a possible D gene (6 bases). The V gene's germline CDR1 is SQVTM and CDR2 ANQGSEA. V lost 4 bases and J 5 bases, leaving 9 bases between the germline ends. The CDR3 has 11 residues. CDR3: CSVGDFDEQYF. CDR3 in DNA: TGCAGCGTTGGGGACTTTGACGAGCAGTACTTC.

This rearrangement joins TRBV18 to TRBJ2-7; maybe TRBD2 (5 bases). V dropped 2 bases and J dropped 0 bases, with 11 bases sitting between them. The germline V gene encodes CDR1 KGHSH and CDR2 LQKENI. The CDR3 consists of 15 residues. In DNA, the CDR3 is TGTGCCAGCTCACCAGGACTGGAGAGCTCCTACGAGCAGTACTTC. Translated, it gives CASSPGLESSYEQYF.

The CDR3 here is CASSLEGGTTNEKLFF. The CDR3 coding sequence is TGCGCCAGCAGCTTGGAAGGGGGAACAACTAATGAAAAACTGTTTTTT. The chain has TRBV5-1 and TRBJ1-4, with a tentative D call TRBD1 (6 bases). CDR1 and CDR2 from the germline V gene are SGHRS and YFSETQ. Trimming cost V 0 bases and J 0 bases, with 9 bases left between them. The CDR3 has 16 amino acids.

The CDR3 here is CASLPDRSYGYTF. Here the CDR3 DNA reads TGTGCCAGCTTACCCGACAGAAGTTATGGCTACACCTTC. The chain has TRBV5-8 and TRBJ1-2; tentatively, D is TRBD1 (5 bases). Looked up from germline, CDR1 is SGHTS and CDR2 is YDEGEE. The CDR3 has 13 amino acids. Trimming left V 7 bases short and J 5 bases short, with 15 bases between.

The CDR3 is CASSKRGQSYEQYF. CDR3 sequence (DNA): TGTGCCAGCAGCAAACGGGGACAGTCCTACGAGCAGTACTTC. The chain links TRBV9 to TRBJ2-7; 7 bases are a match to TRBD1. Trimming took 4 bases from V and 1 from J; bases not matched to a gene: 5. The germline CDR1 and CDR2 sequences are SGDLS and YYNGEE. The CDR3 is 14 amino acids.

The CDR3 protein is CASSLGGSYGYTF. The CDR3 nucleotides read TGTGCCAGCAGCTTGGGAGGGAGCTATGGCTACACCTTC. V gene TRBV7-3 combines with J gene TRBJ1-2; no reliable D call. The CDR3 is made up of 13 amino acids. Per germline, CDR1 SGHTA and CDR2 FQGTGA. The V end lost 3 bases, the J end lost 4 bases, and 9 bases lay between the germline ends. The full variable domain, rest sourced from reference TRBV7-3 and TRBJ1-2, is GAGVSQTPSNKVTEKGKYVELRCDPISGHTALYWYRQSLGQGPEFLIYFQGTGAADDSGLPNDRFFAVRPEGSVSTLKIQRTERGDSAVYLCASSLGGSYGYTFGSGTRLTVV.

The V gene is TRBV5-1, the J gene TRBJ2-7; 9 positions match TRBD1. Trimming removed 1 base from V and 2 bases from J; junction bases left unmatched: 4. The CDR3 runs to 15 residues. Germline V gene lookup returns CDR1 SGHRS and CDR2 YFSETQ. The CDR3 protein is CASSLLGQGTYEQYF. DNA for the CDR3: TGCGCCAGCAGCTTGTTGGGACAGGGTACCTACGAGCAGTACTTC.

The chain couples TRBV11-2 to TRBJ2-7, with D possibly TRBD2 on 5 matching bases. The CDR3 contains 13 residues. Between the trimmed V and J ends, which lost 4 bases and 0 bases, there was a span of 7 bases. Germline V lookup: CDR1 SGHAT, CDR2 FQNNGV. DNA for the CDR3: TGTGCCAGCAGCTCGGACTTCTCCTACGAGCAGTACTTC. Translation: CASSSDFSYEQYF.

This clone came up a few times. The chain carries TRBV9 and TRBJ2-5, with 8 bases aligning to TRBD1. This CDR3 contains 12 residues. Per germline, CDR1 SGDLS and CDR2 YYNGEE. Germline trimming cut 4 bases from V and 5 bases from J; bases unmatched to any gene: 1. The DNA of the CDR3 is TGTGCCAGCAGCCGGACAGGGGAGACCCAGTACTTC. This sequence encodes CASSRTGETQYF.